This T cell receptor (beta chain) was documented in a study of shared clonotypes between healthy human individuals. Data came from immunoSEQ multiplex PCR; TCRdb stores just in-frame clones and leaves some out. This sample has around 2.5 million clones, with roughly 93% found just once. The donor population consisted of healthy HIV-negative adults with no recent acute infections or vaccinations. Only Caucasian adults living in Nashville, Tennessee served as donors. CD4+ cells yielded CD45RA+ naive and CD45RA-negative memory subsets. The sample holds one count of this clone. Specimen: naive CD4+ T cells from PBMCs. Stated subset: CD45RA+ positively selected. The clonotype was recovered from a man between 18 and 35 years old in good health. Some clones in this sample may be carry-over from other donors' samples.

The CDR3 nucleotides are TGTGCCAGCAGTTTATTGGGGAGTGCAGGAAGCTCCTACAATGAGCAGTTCTTC. Translated, it gives CASSLLGSAGSSYNEQFF. This chain uses TRBV28 with TRBJ2-1; tentative D call: TRBD2 (5 bases). Per the germline V gene, CDR1 is MDHEN and CDR2 is SYDVKM. The length of the CDR3 is 18 residues. The germline V and J ends were trimmed by 1 base and 0 bases, with 16 bases remaining between them. Drawing the rest from reference TRBV28 and TRBJ2-1, the complete variable domain is DVKVTQSSRYLVKRTGEKVFLECVQDMDHENMFWYRQDPGLGLRLIYFSYDVKMKEKGDIPEGYSVSREKKERFSLILESASTNQTSMYLCASSLLGSAGSSYNEQFFGPGTRLTVL.